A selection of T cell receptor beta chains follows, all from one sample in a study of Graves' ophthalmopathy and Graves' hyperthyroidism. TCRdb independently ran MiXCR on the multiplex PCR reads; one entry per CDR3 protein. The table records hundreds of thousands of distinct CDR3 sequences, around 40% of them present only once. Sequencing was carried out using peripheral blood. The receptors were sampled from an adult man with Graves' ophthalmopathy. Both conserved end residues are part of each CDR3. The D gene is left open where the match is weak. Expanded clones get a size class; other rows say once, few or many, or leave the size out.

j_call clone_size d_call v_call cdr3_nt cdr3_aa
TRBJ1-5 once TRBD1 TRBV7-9 TGTGCCAGCAGCTTCGCCGGGACAGGGGGATTCGATCAGCCCCAGCATTTT CASSFAGTGGFDQPQHF
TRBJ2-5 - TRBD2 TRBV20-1 TGCAGCGCCCATCGGGGGGGAGGACAGCTAGAGACCCAGTACTTC CSAHRGGGQLETQYF
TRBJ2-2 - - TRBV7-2 TGTGCCAGCAGCTTACGTACTGGACCGAACACCGGGGAGCTGTTTTTT CASSLRTGPNTGELFF
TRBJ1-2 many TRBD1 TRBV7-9 TGTGCCAGCAGCTTAGAGGCAGGGGGCTATGGCTACACCTTC CASSLEAGGYGYTF
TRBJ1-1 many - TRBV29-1 TGCAGCGCCGCTCGGGACACTGAAGCTTTCTTT CSAARDTEAFF
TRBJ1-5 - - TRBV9 TGTGCCAGCAGCTTAGGCCGTGGGGAAAATCAGCCCCAGCATTTT CASSLGRGENQPQHF
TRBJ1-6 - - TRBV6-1 TGTGCCAGCAGAGGATTTACAGCGAGCTCCTATAATTCACCCCTCCACTTT CASRGFTASSYNSPLHF
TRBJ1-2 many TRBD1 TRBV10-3 TGTGCCATCAGTGATTGGGACAGGGGGCACTATGGCTACACCTTC CAISDWDRGHYGYTF
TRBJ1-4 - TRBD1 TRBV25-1 TGTGTCAGCACCGTGACGGCAGGGGGGAATGAAAAACTGTTTTTT CVSTVTAGGNEKLFF
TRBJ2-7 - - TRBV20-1 TGCAGTGCAAAGATAGGACACAGCTCCTACGAGCAGTACTTC CSAKIGHSSYEQYF
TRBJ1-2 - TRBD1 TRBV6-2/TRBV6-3 TGTGCCAGCAGTTACGCTGACAGGGCCGGTGGCTACACCTTC CASSYADRAGGYTF
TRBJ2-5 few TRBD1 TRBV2 TGTGCCAGCGGGTTTAGGACAGGGGCGAAAACTGGGACCCAGTACTTC CASGFRTGAKTGTQYF
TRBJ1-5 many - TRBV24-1 TGTGCCAGCAGCAACGGAAATCAGCCCCAGCATTTT CASSNGNQPQHF
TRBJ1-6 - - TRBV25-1 TGTGCCAGCTTCGGGGATTATTCACCCCTCCACTTT CASFGDYSPLHF
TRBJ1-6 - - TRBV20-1 TGCAGTGCTAGTAGTGGGCTCCGCGGGGATTCACCCCTCCACTTT CSASSGLRGDSPLHF
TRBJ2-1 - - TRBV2 TGTGCCAGCAGTGGGGGGGTTGAGCAGTTCTTC CASSGGVEQFF
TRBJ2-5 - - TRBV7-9 TGTGCCAGCAGCCCGAGGTACCAAGAGACCCAGTACTTC CASSPRYQETQYF
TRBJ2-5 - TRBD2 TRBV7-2 TGTGCCAGCAGCCAAGACATTAGCGGGGCCGAGACCCAGTACTTC CASSQDISGAETQYF
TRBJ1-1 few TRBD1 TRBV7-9 TGTGCCAGCAGCCAAGGACAGGTCATGAACACTGAAGCTTTCTTT CASSQGQVMNTEAFF
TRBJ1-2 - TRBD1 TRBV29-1 TGCAGCGCGACGAGTCGGGAGGGGGCGCGGAGAGGCTACACCTTC CSATSREGARRGYTF
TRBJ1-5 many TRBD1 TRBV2 TGTGCCAGCAGACCAGGACAGGTCAATCAGCCCCAGCATTTT CASRPGQVNQPQHF
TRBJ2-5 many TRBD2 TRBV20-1 TGCAGTGCCATCACCCCCGGGACTAGCGAGGAGACCCAGTACTTC CSAITPGTSEETQYF